The entry that follows covers one T cell receptor beta chain sequence. Its antigen is not known. The data were obtained in a study of graft-versus-host responses after intestinal transplantation. Study-level information: Isolated intestinal, liver-intestinal, or multivisceral transplants were what recipients had. Tacrolimus and steroids were given for 3 to 4 years to all recipients after anti-thymocyte globulin induction. Notes on the study in general: Investigators detected GvH clones in recipient marrow, with some emerging earlier in ileum or blood. HvG clone declines early post-transplant were associated with peak circulating GvH levels.

Clones were sequenced by immunoSEQ multiplex PCR, and TCRdb holds only the in-frame ones, with some missing. The sample includes tens of thousands of clones, about 90% seen only once; the top ten take roughly 2.6%. There are 12 residues in the CDR3. The germline gives CDR1 SGHVS, CDR2 FNYEAQ. V lost 5 bases and J lost 6, with 11 bases in between. The clonotype comes from a human patient who received an intestinal transplant, so some T cells may come from the graft donor. The V gene is TRBV7-6, the J gene TRBJ2-7, with TRBD1 as a possible D gene (5 bases). The source was PBMCs, collected 118 days after intestinal transplantation. CDR3 bases: TGTGCCAGCAGCCATGACAGTAGCGAGCAGTACTTC. Its protein product is CASSHDSSEQYF.